Listed below are T cell receptor beta chains from one sample, sequenced in a study of Graves' ophthalmopathy and Graves' hyperthyroidism. One entry per CDR3 protein results from TCRdb running MiXCR on the multiplex PCR reads. The sample lists under 350,000 distinct CDR3 sequences; about a sixth were seen once. The sample was peripheral blood. The receptor source for this set is an adult man with Graves' ophthalmopathy. Both conserved end residues are part of each CDR3. Fields, in order: D gene, CDR3 length, J gene, V gene, clone size, CDR3 DNA, CDR3 protein. D genes are given only for firm matches. Clone size is shown for a subset of rows, as once, few, many or a class of expanded clone.

NA,14,TRBJ1-5,TRBV20-1,many,TGCAGTGCTAGAAGGGTTGGGGCCGATCAGCCCCAGCATTTT,CSARRVGADQPQHF
NA,13,TRBJ2-2,TRBV2,many,TGTGCCAGCATTCAAACCGCCGCCGGGGAGCTGTTTTTT,CASIQTAAGELFF
NA,15,TRBJ2-5,TRBV5-1,NA,TGCGCCAGCAGCTTCTACGGGGGACGCGAAGAGACCCAGTACTTC,CASSFYGGREETQYF
TRBD1,14,TRBJ2-7,TRBV9,many,TGTGCCAGCAACAAGGAGGGACAGGGCTACGAGCAGTACTTC,CASNKEGQGYEQYF
NA,15,TRBJ2-2,TRBV19,many,TGTGCCAGTAGTTTGGACACAGCCGCATCCGGGGAGCTGTTTTTT,CASSLDTAASGELFF
NA,18,TRBJ1-3,TRBV20-1,few,TGCAGTGCTAGATCCTTCCACAGGGTTGAACACTCTGGAAACACCATATATTTT,CSARSFHRVEHSGNTIYF
TRBD1,17,TRBJ2-6,TRBV2,many,TGTGCCAGCCTCCGGGACAGGGTTATATCTGGGGCCAACGTCCTGACTTTC,CASLRDRVISGANVLTF
NA,14,TRBJ2-5,TRBV11-2,few,TGTGCCAGCAGCTTAGTAGCACTACGAGAGACCCAGTACTTC,CASSLVALRETQYF
NA,15,TRBJ1-2,TRBV18,many,TGTGCCAGCTCACCAAACCAGGGAAGAGACTATGGCTACACCTTC,CASSPNQGRDYGYTF
NA,12,TRBJ1-3,TRBV9,many,TGTGCCAGCAGCCCGGGGTGGAACACCATATATTTT,CASSPGWNTIYF
NA,15,TRBJ1-1,TRBV6-5,many,TGTGCCAGCAGTTACTCTAACAGTATGAACACTGAAGCTTTCTTT,CASSYSNSMNTEAFF
NA,14,TRBJ1-2,TRBV3-1,many,TGTGCCAGCAGCCAGCCGACCGGAAACTATGGCTACACCTTC,CASSQPTGNYGYTF
TRBD2,17,TRBJ2-5,TRBV7-2,many,TGTGCCAGCAGCACTAGCGGGGCGGGCGGGCCCCAAGAGACCCAGTACTTC,CASSTSGAGGPQETQYF
NA,14,TRBJ2-1,TRBV12-3/TRBV12-4,NA,TGTGCCAGCAGCTTTGGAAGCTCCTACAATGAGCAGTTCTTC,CASSFGSSYNEQFF
NA,13,TRBJ1-5,TRBV27,many,TGTGCCAGCAGTAGCACGCAGAATCAGCCCCAGCATTTT,CASSSTQNQPQHF
TRBD2,14,TRBJ2-7,TRBV5-1,many,TGCGCCAGCAGCGCGGCCCTTGGGGAGGGCGAGCAGTACTTC,CASSAALGEGEQYF
TRBD2,14,TRBJ2-7,TRBV6-5,many,TGTGCCAGCAGTTCTAGCGGACTAGCCTACGAGCAGTACTTC,CASSSSGLAYEQYF
NA,13,TRBJ1-5,TRBV12-3/TRBV12-4,many,TGTGCCAGCAGGGGCTCAGCAGTTCAGCCCCAGCATTTT,CASRGSAVQPQHF
TRBD2,14,TRBJ2-5,TRBV28,many,TGTGCCAGCACCCTAGCGGGAGAGGGAGAGACCCAGTACTTC,CASTLAGEGETQYF
NA,14,TRBJ2-6,TRBV5-5,NA,TGTGCCAGCAGCTTGATCGCTGGGGCCAACGTCCTGACTTTC,CASSLIAGANVLTF
NA,15,TRBJ1-6,TRBV7-2,many,TGTGCCAGCAGCTTTGCCGAAGGGAATAATTCACCCCTCCACTTT,CASSFAEGNNSPLHF
NA,15,TRBJ1-1,TRBV7-3,many,TGTGCCAGCAGCTTGGGCCCCGGGAAGAACACTGAAGCTTTCTTT,CASSLGPGKNTEAFF
TRBD1,17,TRBJ2-6,TRBV28,NA,TGTGCCAGCAGTAGTCCGGGACAGGGGGCGTCGGCCAACGTCCTGACTTTC,CASSSPGQGASANVLTF
NA,14,TRBJ1-5,TRBV4-3,many,TGCGCCAGCAGCCAAGCTTATAGCAATCAGCCCCAGCATTTT,CASSQAYSNQPQHF
TRBD2,15,TRBJ2-7,TRBV6-2/TRBV6-3,many,TGTGCCAGCAGTTACTCGGAGCGGGAGGGGTACGAGCAGTACTTC,CASSYSEREGYEQYF
NA,13,TRBJ2-7,TRBV30,many,TGTGCCTGGAGTGGGACCGACCCTTACGAGCAGTACTTC,CAWSGTDPYEQYF
NA,14,TRBJ2-7,TRBV20-1,many,TGCAGTGCTAGAGATACCGGGACCTCCTACGAGCAGTACTTC,CSARDTGTSYEQYF
NA,14,TRBJ2-7,TRBV18,many,TGTGCCAGCTCACGACGGGACGCCAACTACGAGCAGTACTTC,CASSRRDANYEQYF
TRBD1,15,TRBJ2-7,TRBV3-1,NA,TGTGCCAGCACCGACGGCGGACAGGCCGCCTACGAGCAGTACTTC,CASTDGGQAAYEQYF
TRBD2,17,TRBJ2-5,TRBV24-1,many,TGTGCCACCAGTGGTTTCGGAGGACTAGCGGATCAAGAGACCCAGTACTTC,CATSGFGGLADQETQYF
NA,14,TRBJ1-1,TRBV12-3/TRBV12-4,once,TGTGCCAGCAGCGACGACCAGGAGTACACTGAAGCTTTCTTT,CASSDDQEYTEAFF
NA,14,TRBJ1-2,TRBV6-5,many,TGTGCCAGCAGTTACTCGAGGGGGAACTATGGCTACACCTTC,CASSYSRGNYGYTF
NA,15,TRBJ1-5,TRBV12-3/TRBV12-4,many,TGTGCCAGCAGTCCAACGGGACATAGCAATCAGCCCCAGCATTTT,CASSPTGHSNQPQHF
TRBD2,15,TRBJ2-7,TRBV7-2,few,TGTGCCAGCAGCACCACTAGCGGGGAAAAATACGAGCAGTACTTC,CASSTTSGEKYEQYF
NA,13,TRBJ1-1,TRBV19,many,TGTGCCAGTAGTGCGGTTCGCCTCACTGAAGCTTTCTTT,CASSAVRLTEAFF
NA,13,TRBJ2-4,TRBV6-5,many,TGTGCCAGCAGGTCCGGGACATTAAACATTCAGTACTTC,CASRSGTLNIQYF
NA,14,TRBJ1-1,TRBV6-5,few,TGTGCCAGCAGTTACGGCACAATGAACACTGAAGCTTTCTTT,CASSYGTMNTEAFF
TRBD1,14,TRBJ1-2,TRBV2,many,TGTGCCAGCAGTTTGACAGGGGGCTTGGATGGCTACACCTTC,CASSLTGGLDGYTF
TRBD2,15,TRBJ2-7,TRBV18,NA,TGTGCCAGCTCGCCGCTAGCGGATCTCTCCTACGAGCAGTACTTC,CASSPLADLSYEQYF
TRBD1,13,TRBJ2-7,TRBV29-1,many,TGCAGCGTAGCAGCAGGGGGAAGCTACGAGCAGTACTTC,CSVAAGGSYEQYF
NA,14,TRBJ1-1,TRBV5-1,many,TGCGCCAGCAGCTTGGAGGTAACGAACACTGAAGCTTTCTTT,CASSLEVTNTEAFF
TRBD1,15,TRBJ1-2,TRBV5-1,many,TGCGCCAGCAGCCCAGGGACAGGGTCTCACTATGGCTACACCTTC,CASSPGTGSHYGYTF
NA,15,TRBJ1-1,TRBV15,many,TGTGCCACCAGCACCCAAAGGTTGGGGGGCTCGGAAGCTTTCTTT,CATSTQRLGGSEAFF
TRBD2,15,TRBJ2-5,TRBV30,many,TGTGCCTGGACTGGGACTAGCGGGTTCCAAGAGACCCAGTACTTC,CAWTGTSGFQETQYF
NA,14,TRBJ2-5,TRBV4-1,once,TGCGCCAGCAGCCCAATTTCAGATCAAGAGACCCAGTACTTC,CASSPISDQETQYF
TRBD1,17,TRBJ2-5,TRBV7-2,many,TGTGCCAGCAGCTTAGGGCAGGGGGTAAATATCCAAGAGACCCAGTACTTC,CASSLGQGVNIQETQYF
TRBD2,18,TRBJ2-7,TRBV30,NA,TGTGCCTGGAGTGTACTCGGACTAGCGGGAGCAAGCAGCAACGAGCAGTACTTC,CAWSVLGLAGASSNEQYF
NA,12,TRBJ2-7,TRBV28,NA,TGTGCCAGCAACTCCGGGCAACGGGAGCAGTACTTC,CASNSGQREQYF